This T cell receptor beta chain was obtained from a study of neoadjuvant anti-PD-1 for oral cavity cancer. Broader study findings: PBMC Gini-index clonality exceeded responders' in non-responders post-nivolumab.

This CDR3 is 10 amino acids long. Germline values: CDR1 DFQATT, CDR2 SNEGSKA (reference sequence). V was clipped by 1 base and J by 6 bases, with 3 bases between them. TCRdb's table, derived via immunoSEQ multiplex PCR, lists solely in-frame clones and lacks some. The sample has around 60,000 clones, roughly 84% seen once. Concerning this clone: Its antigen is undetermined.

The receptor was isolated from a person aged 35-79 years with oral cavity squamous cell carcinoma. Sample: PBMCs, taken before nivolumab (anti-PD-1) treatment. The chain links TRBV20-1 to TRBJ1-2; no clear D gene. The CDR3 nucleotides read TGCAGTGCTAGAGGGGATGGCTACACCTTC. It translates to CSARGDGYTF.